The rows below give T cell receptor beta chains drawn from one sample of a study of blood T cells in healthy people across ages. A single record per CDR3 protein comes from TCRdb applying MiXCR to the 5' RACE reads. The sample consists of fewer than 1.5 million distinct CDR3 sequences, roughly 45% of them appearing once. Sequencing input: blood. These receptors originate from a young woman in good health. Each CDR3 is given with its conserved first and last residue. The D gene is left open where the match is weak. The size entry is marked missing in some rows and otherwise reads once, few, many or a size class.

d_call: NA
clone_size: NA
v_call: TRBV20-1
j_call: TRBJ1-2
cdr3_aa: CSANAEDNVGVYGYTF
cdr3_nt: TGCAGCGCCAACGCCGAAGACAACGTGGGGGTCTATGGCTACACCTTC

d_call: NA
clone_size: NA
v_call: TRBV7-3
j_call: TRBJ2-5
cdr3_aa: CASSLTARETQYF
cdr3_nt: TGTGCCAGCAGCTTAACGGCGCGGGAGACCCAGTACTTC

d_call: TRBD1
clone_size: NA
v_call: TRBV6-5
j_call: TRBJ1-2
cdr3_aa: CASSPRTGKGSYGYTF
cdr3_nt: TGTGCCAGCAGTCCTCGGACAGGGAAGGGTTCCTATGGCTACACCTTC

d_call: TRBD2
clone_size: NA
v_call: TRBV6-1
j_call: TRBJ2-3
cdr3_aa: CASSDEPGTSGRWSDTQYF
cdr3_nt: TGTGCCAGCAGTGATGAGCCTGGGACTAGCGGGAGGTGGTCAGATACGCAGTATTTT

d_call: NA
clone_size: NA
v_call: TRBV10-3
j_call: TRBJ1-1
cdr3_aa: CAISAGTPEAFF
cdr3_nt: TGTGCCATCAGTGCCGGGACCCCGGAGGCTTTCTTT

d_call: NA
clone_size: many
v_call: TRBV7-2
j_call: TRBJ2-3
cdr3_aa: CASSPLATQGTQYF
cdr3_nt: TGTGCCAGCAGCCCTCTAGCGACCCAGGGTACGCAGTATTTT

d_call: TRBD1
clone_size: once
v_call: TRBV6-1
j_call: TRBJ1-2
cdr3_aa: CASTTGESYYGCTF
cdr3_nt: TGTGCCAGCACCACAGGGGAGTCGTACTATGGCTGCACCTTC

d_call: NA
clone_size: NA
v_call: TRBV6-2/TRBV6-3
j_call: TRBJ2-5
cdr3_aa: CASSTGRLETQYF
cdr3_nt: TGTGCCAGCAGTACGGGACGCTTAGAGACCCAGTACTTC

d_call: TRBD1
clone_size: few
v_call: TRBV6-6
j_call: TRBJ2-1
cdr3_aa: CASSLNRGHGNEQFF
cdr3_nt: TGTGCCAGCAGCCTAAACAGGGGGCATGGCAATGAGCAGTTCTTC

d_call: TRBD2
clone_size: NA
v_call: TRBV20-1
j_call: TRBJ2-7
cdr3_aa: CSARDLAGGLHEQYF
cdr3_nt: TGCAGTGCTAGAGATCTAGCGGGAGGGCTCCACGAGCAGTACTTC

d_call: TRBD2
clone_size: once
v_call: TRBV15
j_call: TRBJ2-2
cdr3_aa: CATSRSGGLANTGELFF
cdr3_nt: TGTGCCACCAGCAGATCAGGGGGACTAGCTAACACCGGGGAGCTGTTTTTT

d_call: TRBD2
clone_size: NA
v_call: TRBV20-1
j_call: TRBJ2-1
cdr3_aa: CSAAVKAGGPDEQFF
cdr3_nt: TGCAGTGCAGCAGTCAAGGCGGGAGGGCCGGATGAGCAGTTCTTC

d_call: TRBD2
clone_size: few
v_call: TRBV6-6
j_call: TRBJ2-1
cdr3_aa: CASNPGLAVNEQFF
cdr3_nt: TGTGCCAGCAACCCGGGACTAGCGGTAAATGAGCAGTTCTTC

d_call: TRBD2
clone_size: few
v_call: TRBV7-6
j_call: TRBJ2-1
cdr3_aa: CASTHGGSRNEQFF
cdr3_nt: TGTGCCAGCACCCATGGCGGGAGCCGCAATGAGCAGTTCTTC

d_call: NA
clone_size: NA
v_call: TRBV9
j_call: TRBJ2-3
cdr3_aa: CASSVGRRDTDTQYF
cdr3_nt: TGTGCCAGCAGCGTGGGAAGAAGGGACACAGATACGCAGTATTTT

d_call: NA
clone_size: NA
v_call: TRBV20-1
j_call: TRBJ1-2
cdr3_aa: CSARPLANYGYTF
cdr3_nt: TGCAGTGCCCGACCGCTGGCTAACTATGGCTACACCTTC

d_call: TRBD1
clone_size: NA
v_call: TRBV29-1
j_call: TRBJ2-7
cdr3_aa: CSVETGDSYEQYF
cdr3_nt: TGCAGCGTTGAGACCGGGGACAGCTACGAGCAGTACTTC

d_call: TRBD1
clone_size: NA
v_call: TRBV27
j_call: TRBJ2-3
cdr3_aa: CASSSPGQGLTDTQYF
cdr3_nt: TGTGCCAGCAGTTCGCCGGGACAGGGCCTCACAGATACGCAGTATTTT

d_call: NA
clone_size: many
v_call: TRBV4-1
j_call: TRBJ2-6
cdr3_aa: CASSQEVGNGGNVLTF
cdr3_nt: TGCGCCAGCAGCCAAGAAGTAGGCAATGGGGGCAACGTCCTGACTTTC

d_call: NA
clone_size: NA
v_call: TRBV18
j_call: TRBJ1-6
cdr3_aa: CASSPRMAGFNSPLHF
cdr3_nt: TGTGCCAGCTCACCTAGGATGGCCGGATTTAATTCACCCCTCCACTTT

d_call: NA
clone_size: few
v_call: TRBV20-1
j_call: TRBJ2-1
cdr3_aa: CSAPRDFFYNEQFF
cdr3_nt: TGCAGTGCCCCGAGGGACTTTTTCTACAATGAGCAGTTCTTC

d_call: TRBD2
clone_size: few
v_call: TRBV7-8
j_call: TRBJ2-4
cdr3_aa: CASSLLPSGSTAKNIQYF
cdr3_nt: TGTGCCAGCAGCTTACTGCCTAGCGGGAGTACCGCCAAAAACATTCAGTACTTC